This T cell receptor (beta chain) emerged from a study of cytomegalovirus exposure and HLA in healthy donors. Trimming pared 0 bases from V and 2 bases from J, leaving 12 bases between. There are 15 residues in the CDR3. Germline-derived CDR1 and CDR2 are SGDLS and YYNGEE. Concerning this clone itself: Its antigen is currently unknown.

Study-wide points: The authors listed approximately 160 TCR beta chains as cytomegalovirus-associated. In a later analysis, HLA-C alleles had the fewest associated TCRs, DRB1 alleles the most. Accurate prediction of most subjects' HLA-A and HLA-B alleles from TCR beta sequences was reported. Earlier analysis found most TCR beta V segments productive about 87% or about 30% of the time.

A multiplex PCR was run with 60 Vbeta primers and 13 Jbeta primers. The table came from immunoSEQ multiplex PCR; TCRdb's copy has only in-frame clones and leaves some out. The sample totals over 100,000 clones. This receptor was identified in a man between 18 and 35 years old in good health and CMV-seronegative. This rearrangement joins TRBV9 to TRBJ2-7; D may be TRBD1 (5 bases). The sequencing input was PBMCs. As DNA, the CDR3 is TGTGCCAGCAGCGTAGGGGCAGGGCGGACCTACGAGCAGTACTTC. Translated: CASSVGAGRTYEQYF.